Sequencing of this T cell receptor (beta chain) was carried out in a study of regulatory T cells in long-lasting Graves disease. This clonotype was recorded many times. To make TCR beta libraries, researchers used iRepertoire HTBI primers and Arm-PCR of CDR3 regions. TCRdb re-analysed the multiplex PCR reads in MiXCR, keeping a single row per CDR3 protein. The sample records 450,000 to 600,000 distinct CDR3 sequences, less than 15% being singletons. As to time point: newly diagnosed GD, antithyroid drugs for less than 3 months. From RNA extracted from PBMCs, the TCR library was made. Nine milliliters of peripheral blood were taken and placed in EDTA tubes. The same sample was also studied in work on T cells in Graves' hyperthyroidism and ophthalmopathy. Per that paper: Researchers defined stable Graves' hyperthyroidism as no ophthalmopathy progression within 18 months.

This sample comprised peripheral blood mononuclear cells (PBMCs), obtained at new diagnosis, from a patient treated with antithyroid drugs. The sequence was collected from a man aged 25-45 years with Graves disease.

CDR3 sequence (DNA): TGTGCCAGCAGTGAAACTAGCATGAGAAAGACCCAGTACTTC. This sequence encodes CASSETSMRKTQYF. V and J are TRBV2 and TRBJ2-5, with a possible D match to TRBD2 (6 bases). V lost 2 bases and J 6 bases, leaving 13 bases between the germline ends. Per the germline V gene, CDR1 is SNHLY and CDR2 is FYNNEI. The CDR3 spans 14 residues.